This TCR beta chain was documented in a study of CXCR3-negative and CXCR3-positive naive CD8 T cells. Study-level results: Naive CXCR3-negative cells resembled naive CXCR3-positive cells in TRBV-TRBJ usage; memory cells differed. CXCR3-positive naive cells had more hydrophobic TRB CDR3s than CXCR3-negative naive cells. Similar levels of surface CD5 were seen between naive subsets; TCR strength was inferred from TRB CDR3 properties.

The authors gated naive CD8+ T cells as CD45RO-CCR7+CD27+CD95-. In preparing the TRB cDNA libraries, 5' RACE with UMI labels was used. After re-calling the 5' RACE reads, TCRdb lists one entry per CDR3 protein, DNA absent. This sample carries 50,000 to 70,000 distinct CDR3 sequences, with 0.5% to 0.55% going to the ten biggest clones. With respect to this clonotype: The antigen remains unidentified.

The germline V gene encodes CDR1 SGDLS and CDR2 YYNGEE. This CDR3 spans 14 amino acids. This TCR was sampled from a human donor in good health. Some clones in this sample may be carry-over from other donors' samples. The sample comprised naive CXCR3+ CD8+ T cells from blood. Stated subset: CD45RO-CCR7+CD27+CD95- naive CD8+ T cells expressing CXCR3 (TNR3+). This chain joins TRBV9 and TRBJ1-1. The CDR3 sequence: CASSVGRSNTEAFF. The full variable domain, in which reference TRBV9 and TRBJ1-1 provide the parts outside the CDR3, is DSGVTQTPKHLITATGQRVTLRCSPRSGDLSVYWYQQSLDQGLQFLIQYYNGEERAKGNILERFSAQQFPDLHSELNLSSLELGDSALYFCASSVGRSNTEAFFGQGTRLTVV.